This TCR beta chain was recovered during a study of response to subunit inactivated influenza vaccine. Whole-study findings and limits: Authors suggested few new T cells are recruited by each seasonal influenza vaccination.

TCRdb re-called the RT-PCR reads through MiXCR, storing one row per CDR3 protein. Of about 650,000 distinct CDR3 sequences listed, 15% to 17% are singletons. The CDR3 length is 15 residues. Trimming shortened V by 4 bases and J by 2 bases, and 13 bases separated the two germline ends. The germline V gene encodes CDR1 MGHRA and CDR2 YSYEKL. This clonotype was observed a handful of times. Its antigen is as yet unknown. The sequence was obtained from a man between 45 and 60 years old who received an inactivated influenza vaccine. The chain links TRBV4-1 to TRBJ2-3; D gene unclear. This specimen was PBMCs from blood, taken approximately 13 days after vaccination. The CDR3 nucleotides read TGCGCCAGCAGCCTCTCAGTATTACCCACAGATACGCAGTATTTT. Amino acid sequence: CASSLSVLPTDTQYF.